The next 19 T cell receptor beta chains were all read from a single sample in a study of cytomegalovirus exposure and HLA in healthy donors. The PCR employed 60 Vbeta primers together with 13 Jbeta primers. TCRdb keeps only in-frame clones here, not all; method: immunoSEQ multiplex PCR. This sample has approximately 150,000 clones, with about 76% found just once. Sequenced input: PBMCs. The receptors originated from a woman aged 35 to 49 in good health and CMV-seropositive.

This chain joins TRBV19 and TRBJ1-2, with 10 positions matching TRBD1. Germline trimming cut 6 bases from V and 7 bases from J; bases unmatched to any gene: 11. CDR3 length equals 15 residues. CDR1 is LNHDA, CDR2 SQIVND, per germline (reference sequence). The CDR3 loop is CASRMVPDRGIGYTF. The CDR3 DNA reads TGTGCCAGTAGGATGGTCCCGGACAGGGGGATTGGCTACACCTTC.

The chain recombines TRBV7-6 with TRBJ2-3, with D tentatively TRBD2 (6 bases). The CDR3 loop spans 15 amino acids. CDR1 and CDR2 (germline): SGHVS, FNYEAQ. V shed 5 bases and J shed 2 bases, with 14 bases lying between them. CDR3 sequence reads: CASSRDSLNTDTQYF. As DNA, the CDR3 is TGTGCCAGCAGCCGGGACTCATTAAACACAGATACGCAGTATTTT.

Many counts were recorded for this clone. At the DNA level, this CDR3 is encoded by other sequences in the same sample as well. The chain links TRBV21-1 to TRBJ2-1; the table assigns TRBD2, which was not confirmed against the DNA. TRBV21-1 counts as a pseudogene. This CDR3 comprises 15 residues. The CDR3 nucleotides are TGTGCCAGCAGCCCCCAACTAGCGGGAGGTGGTGAGCAGTTCTTC. It translates to CASSPQLAGGGEQFF.

The chain employs TRBV9 and TRBJ2-4, with 9 bases aligning to TRBD1. The CDR3 is 13 residues long. Germline values: CDR1 SGDLS, CDR2 YYNGEE. The junction had 2 bases not matched to a gene; V was cut back by 3 bases and J by 7 bases. The CDR3 coding sequence is TGTGCCAGCAGCGGCGACAGGGGGAACATTCAGTACTTC. Its translation is CASSGDRGNIQYF. The full variable domain, with the rest looked up from reference TRBV9 and TRBJ2-4, is DSGVTQTPKHLITATGQRVTLRCSPRSGDLSVYWYQQSLDQGLQFLIQYYNGEERAKGNILERFSAQQFPDLHSELNLSSLELGDSALYFCASSGDRGNIQYFGAGTRLSVL.

V gene TRBV5-4 combines with J gene TRBJ2-7, with a weak D call TRBD1 (8 bases). With 3 bases removed from V and 8 bases from J, the gap between germline ends came to 21 bases. Per the germline V gene, CDR1 is SGHNT and CDR2 is YYREEE (reference sequence). The CDR3 extends over 15 amino acids. The CDR3 loop is CASSWSGTGPPQQYF. The CDR3 DNA reads TGTGCCAGCAGCTGGAGCGGGACAGGTCCCCCTCAGCAGTACTTC.

J is TRBJ2-7 and V is TRBV6-5, with TRBD2 identical over 7 bases. V gave up 0 bases and J gave up 5 bases; unmatched junction bases: 7. CDR3 size: 15 residues. Germline CDR1 reads MNHEY; CDR2 reads SVGAGI. The CDR3 region is CASSYSSGGEDEQYF. DNA for the CDR3: TGTGCCAGCAGTTACTCGTCGGGAGGTGAGGACGAGCAGTACTTC.

The chain has TRBV7-9 and TRBJ1-1; D uncertain. CDR1 SEHNR and CDR2 FQNEAQ come from the germline V gene (reference sequence). This CDR3 is 14 amino acids long. V was clipped by 3 bases and J by 1 base, with 9 bases between them. The chain's CDR3 is CASSFPPGNTEAFF. DNA for the CDR3: TGTGCCAGCAGCTTCCCCCCAGGGAACACTGAAGCTTTCTTT.

This chain links TRBV6-6 with TRBJ2-2, with a weak D call TRBD1 (6 bases). Germline CDR1 and CDR2: MNHNY and SVGAGI (reference sequence). Trimming cost V 0 bases and J 1 base, with 9 bases left between them. This CDR3 contains 16 residues. The CDR3 DNA is TGTGCCAGCAGTTACTCTGACAGGCTGAACACCGGGGAGCTGTTTTTT. This gives the protein CASSYSDRLNTGELFF.

This clone was counted a single time. The chain carries TRBV7-9 and TRBJ1-1; 7 bases match TRBD1. The CDR3 is 13 amino acids. J gave up 4 bases and V 4 bases, and 3 bases lay outside the gene matches. Germline CDR1 SEHNR, CDR2 FQNEAQ (reference sequence). The DNA of the CDR3 is TGTGCCAGCAGCTCCGCAGGGGGCACTGAAGCTTTCTTT. Translating gives CASSSAGGTEAFF. The whole variable domain, filled in from reference TRBV7-9 and TRBJ1-1, reads DTGVSQNPRHKITKRGQNVTFRCDPISEHNRLYWYRQTLGQGPEFLTYFQNEAQLEKSRLLSDRFSAERPKGSFSTLEIQRTEQGDSAMYLCASSSAGGTEAFFGQGTRLTVV.

The V call is TRBV10-3, the J call TRBJ2-2; TRBD2 agrees at 9 bases. CDR3 size: 17 residues. Germline V gives CDR1 ENHRY, CDR2 SYGVKD. With 0 bases clipped from V and 4 bases from J, the junction kept 6 bases outside the gene matches. The DNA for the CDR3 is TGTGCCATCAGTGAGTCGAATAGCGGGGGAATCACCGGGGAGCTGTTTTTT. As protein: CAISESNSGGITGELFF.

V gene TRBV2 combines with J gene TRBJ1-5; D remains ambiguous. The CDR3 spans 13 residues. V lost 7 bases to trimming and J lost 4 bases, with 11 bases between them. Germline V CDR1 and CDR2: SNHLY, FYNNEI. CDR3: CASKMGANQPQHF. In DNA, the CDR3 is TGTGCCAGCAAAATGGGCGCTAATCAGCCCCAGCATTTT.

In this sample, this clone turned up once. The J gene is TRBJ2-1, the V gene TRBV5-1; TRBD1 matches at 7 bases. V trimming: 5 bases; J trimming: 2 bases; junction bases outside the gene matches: 7. Germline V gene data show CDR1 as SGHRS and CDR2 as YFSETQ. This CDR3 region has 15 residues. The DNA for the CDR3 is TGCGCCAGCAGTTATTCCGGGACAGCCTACAATGAGCAGTTCTTC. Translating it yields CASSYSGTAYNEQFF.

This clone has only one observation. The J gene is TRBJ2-1, the V gene TRBV9, with D perhaps matching TRBD2 (6 bases). The CDR3 covers 14 residues. V gave up 0 bases and J gave up 4 bases, with 8 bases separating them. Per germline, CDR1 SGDLS and CDR2 YYNGEE. The CDR3 loop reads CASSVGLEYNEQFF. CDR3 bases: TGTGCCAGCAGCGTAGGACTAGAGTACAATGAGCAGTTCTTC.

This sequence joins TRBV5-6 and TRBJ2-7; D not resolved. The CDR3 runs 11 residues. Trimming took off 3 bases at V and 6 bases at J, with 7 bases between the two ends. Per the germline V gene, CDR1 is SGHDT and CDR2 is YYEEEE. CDR3 residues: CASSSSTEQYF. The CDR3 bases are TGTGCCAGCAGCTCCAGTACCGAGCAGTACTTC.

The V gene is TRBV7-2, the J gene TRBJ2-1, with D possibly being TRBD1 (7 bases). The CDR3 is 15 residues long. Germline assignment: CDR1 SGHTA and CDR2 FQGNSA. V was pared by 4 bases and J by 3 bases, with 13 bases between. The CDR3 DNA reads TGTGCCAGCAGCTCGGACCAGGGGGGCTACAATGAGCAGTTCTTC. Its translation: CASSSDQGGYNEQFF.

This clone was seen only once. V usage is TRBV6-5 and J usage is TRBJ1-4; possibly TRBD1 for D (6 bases). Trimming took off 8 bases at V and 8 bases at J, with 18 bases between the two ends. The germline CDR1 and CDR2 sequences are MNHEY and SVGAGI. CDR3 length: 14 amino acids. The CDR3 spells CASRKQGLREKLFF. The CDR3 DNA reads TGTGCCAGCCGAAAACAGGGACTAAGAGAAAAACTGTTTTTT.

Only one count was recorded for this clone. The chain joins TRBV11-3 to TRBJ2-5; 7 bases line up with TRBD2. The CDR3 extends over 14 amino acids. Germline V lookup: CDR1 SGHNT, CDR2 YENEEA. V gave up 5 bases and J gave up 5 bases; unmatched junction bases: 8. CDR3 bases: TGTGCCAGCAGCCTGGGGACTACCAAGGAGACCCAGTACTTC. Residues: CASSLGTTKETQYF.

This clone was observed a handful of times. The chain joins TRBV5-1 to TRBJ2-3; 7 bases fit TRBD1. V was pared by 2 bases and J by 7 bases, with 7 bases of the junction left unmatched. The germline CDR1 and CDR2 sequences are SGHRS and YFSETQ. The CDR3 is 14 amino acids. DNA for the CDR3: TGCGCCAGCAGCTTAGGGACAGTGGATCATACGCAGTATTTT. It translates to CASSLGTVDHTQYF. The full variable domain, its missing parts supplied by reference TRBV5-1 and TRBJ2-3, is KAGVTQTPRYLIKTRGQQVTLSCSPISGHRSVSWYQQTPGQGLQFLFEYFSETQRNKGNFPGRFSGRQFSNSRSEMNVSTLELGDSALYLCASSLGTVDHTQYFGPGTRLTVL.

This clone was observed a single time. The chain carries TRBV20-1 and TRBJ2-1, with 7 positions matching TRBD1. This CDR3 comprises 11 residues. J was trimmed by 6 bases and V by 6 bases; bases with no gene match: 2. Germline CDR1 DFQATT, CDR2 SNEGSKA (reference sequence). CDR3 protein: CSAGGPNEQFF. For the CDR3, the DNA is TGCAGTGCAGGGGGCCCCAATGAGCAGTTCTTC.